These 6 T cell receptor beta chains were sequenced from one sample in a study of cytomegalovirus exposure and HLA in healthy donors. The primer mix had 60 Vbeta and 13 Jbeta primers. Clones were read by immunoSEQ multiplex PCR, and TCRdb kept only the in-frame ones, dropping some. The table shows about 160,000 clones, with 75% occurring only once. Material for sequencing was PBMCs. Every receptor here comes from a woman aged 50 to 60 in good health and CMV-seropositive.

The chain couples TRBV2 to TRBJ1-6; a weak D match, TRBD1 (6 bases). V was trimmed by 6 bases and J by 7 bases, leaving 13 bases between them. The CDR3 is made up of 14 amino acids. In germline, CDR1 is SNHLY, CDR2 FYNNEI. The chain's CDR3 is CASRSTGPNSPLHF. The DNA of the CDR3 is TGTGCCAGCAGATCGACAGGACCGAATTCACCCCTCCACTTT.

The CDR3 DNA sequence: TGTGCCAGCAGCCCTTGGACTAGCGGGGGCGACGAGCAGTACTTC. Translation: CASSPWTSGGDEQYF. The chain employs TRBV28 and TRBJ2-7; TRBD2 aligns across 13 bases. V lost 6 bases, J lost 5 bases, and 7 bases stayed unmatched. This CDR3 is built from 15 residues. From germline, CDR1 is MDHEN and CDR2 SYDVKM.

The chain combines TRBV2 with TRBJ2-1, with D unresolved. The CDR3 length is 14 residues. The V gene's germline CDR1 is SNHLY and CDR2 FYNNEI. V was pared by 7 bases and J by 1 base, with 11 bases between. As DNA, the CDR3 is TGTGCCAGCATACCTTTCCTATCCTACAATGAGCAGTTCTTC. Translation: CASIPFLSYNEQFF.

V is TRBV5-8 and J is TRBJ1-1; 8 bases agree with TRBD1. The CDR3 loop spans 16 amino acids. Germline loops: CDR1 SGHTS, CDR2 YDEGEE. The J segment lost 4 bases and the V segment lost 5 bases, leaving 13 bases of the junction unmatched. CDR3 DNA: TGTGCCAGCAGACCCACCGGACAGGGTGTCTCCACTGAAGCTTTCTTT. Amino acid sequence: CASRPTGQGVSTEAFF.

This clone has more than one count but fewer than ten. V usage is TRBV5-1 and J usage is TRBJ2-5; D is possibly TRBD1 (5 bases). This CDR3 region has 12 residues. Germline values: CDR1 SGHRS, CDR2 YFSETQ. Trimming shortened V by 4 bases and J by 7 bases, and 11 bases separated the two germline ends. The CDR3 nucleotides are TGCGCCAGCAGCGCGCCTCAGGGGACCCAGTACTTC. It yields the protein CASSAPQGTQYF.

The rearrangement joins TRBV9 to TRBJ1-4, with D tentatively TRBD1 (6 bases). Germline V gives CDR1 SGDLS, CDR2 YYNGEE. V lost 4 bases, J lost 14 bases, and 18 bases lay in between. The CDR3 sequence is 13 residues long. In DNA, the CDR3 is TGTGCCAGCAGCCCCCTTGAGGGGGGGACCCTGTTTTTT. It translates to CASSPLEGGTLFF.